This TCR beta chain comes out of a study of T cells after yellow fever vaccination. Findings of the study overall: A limited proportion of clonotypes was detected within both the CD4 and CD8 compartments. Almost none of the vaccine-responding clonotypes turned up in sorted memory subsets on day 0, the data showed. Abundant clonotypes from the bulk population could have been carried over as contaminants into FACS-sorted repertoires.

The sample holds many counts of this clonotype. V was shortened by 7 bases and J by 10 bases, with 16 bases between the two germline ends. The CDR3 covers 12 residues. TCRdb recomputed calls from the 5' RACE reads with MiXCR, one row per CDR3 protein. Of over 25,000 distinct CDR3 sequences in the sample, about 10% are singletons; the top ten hold 12%. The sequences come from PBMCs, either bulk or a sorted T-cell subset (CD4+, CD8+, memory, or dextramer-sorted; not recorded which), collected around 15 days after the first yellow fever vaccination. The sequence was collected from a young man who received the YFV17D yellow fever vaccine. V gene TRBV12-3 or TRBV12-4 combines with J gene TRBJ1-1, with D possibly matching TRBD1 (6 bases). CDR3 DNA sequence: TGTGCCAGCATTACGGGGAACAGGGCAGCTTTCTTT. Protein: CASITGNRAAFF.